This T cell receptor beta chain was identified during a study of blood T cell repertoires in COVID-19. This CDR3 has 15 residues. With V trimmed by 5 bases and J by 2 bases, 4 bases remained unmatched. The germline V gene encodes CDR1 ENHRY and CDR2 SYGVKD. Original methodology: How many nucleated cells were present was estimated from reference gene primer amplification. The method was immunoSEQ multiplex PCR; TCRdb's version includes in-frame clones alone and lacks a portion of them. V, J and clone size reflect that table, while D and trimming were determined from the DNA. The sample holds about 120,000 clones, roughly 89% seen once.

Sample: PBMCs or T cells enriched from blood (not recorded which). The V gene is TRBV10-3, the J gene TRBJ2-7, with 12 positions matching TRBD2. The TCR originated in a young woman who had recovered from COVID-19. The CDR3 here is CAISPLAGGTYEQYF. CDR3 DNA sequence: TGTGCCATCAGTCCTCTAGCGGGGGGGACCTACGAGCAGTACTTC.